Below are 19 T cell receptor beta chains sequenced from a single sample in a study of cytomegalovirus exposure and HLA in healthy donors (dated by TCRdb to 2017 to 2019). The library came from the immunoSEQ multiplex PCR assay. For the multiplex PCR, a mixture combining 60 forward primers for TCR Vbeta segments and 13 reverse primers for TCR Jbeta segments was used. Here the immuneACCESS table is served through TCRdb, limited to in-frame sequences with V and J called. Missing clones are a known gap in these copies; in checked studies unresolved V genes cover under half, and the rest lacks a known reason. This sample has some 220,000 clones in its table, and 70% to 90% of those were observed once. The ten largest clones add up to 0.2% to 0.3% of the sample. The specimen was PBMCs. Receptors originate from a girl aged 2-9 years in good health and CMV-seronegative.

The chain has TRBV4-2 and TRBJ2-1, with D unclear. Deletions cut 1 base from V and 0 bases from J, with 7 bases between. Germline loops: CDR1 LGHNA, CDR2 YNFKEQ. The CDR3 spans 15 residues. The CDR3 loop reads CASSQAQDSYNEQFF. The DNA for the CDR3 is TGTGCCAGCAGCCAAGCTCAGGACTCCTACAATGAGCAGTTCTTC.

J is TRBJ2-3 and V is TRBV5-1; D is possibly TRBD2 (5 bases). The germline CDR1 and CDR2 sequences are SGHRS and YFSETQ. The CDR3 length is 17 residues. With 2 bases removed from V and 2 bases from J, the gap between germline ends came to 18 bases. CDR3 loop: CASSFRLGAVYTDTQYF. The DNA for the CDR3 is TGCGCCAGCAGCTTCCGTCTGGGAGCGGTGTACACAGATACGCAGTATTTT.

The rearrangement joins TRBV29-1 to TRBJ1-1; a possible D gene is TRBD1 (6 bases). The CDR3 has 14 residues. Trimming shortened V by 2 bases and J by 5 bases, and 15 bases separated the two germline ends. CDR1 and CDR2 from the germline V gene are SQVTM and ANQGSEA. DNA of the CDR3: TGCAGCGTTGAATACGGGGGGCTAAGTACTGAAGCTTTCTTT. It codes for CSVEYGGLSTEAFF.

Here the CDR3 reads CASKGDYGYTF. In DNA, the CDR3 is TGTGCCAGCAAAGGGGACTATGGCTACACCTTC. The V and J genes are TRBV6-6 and TRBJ1-2, with D possibly being TRBD1 (5 bases). Germline V CDR1 and CDR2: MNHNY, SVGAGI (reference sequence). There are 11 residues in the CDR3. Trimming removed 7 bases at V and 3 bases at J, with 6 bases between.

The genes are TRBV5-1 and TRBJ2-7, with D unresolved. This CDR3 has 14 residues. V was clipped by 0 bases and J by 4 bases, with 11 bases between them. Germline assignment: CDR1 SGHRS and CDR2 YFSETQ. The CDR3 loop is CASSLATGSYEQYF. The CDR3 nucleotides are TGCGCCAGCAGCTTGGCGACGGGTTCTTACGAGCAGTACTTC.

The genes are TRBV29-1 and TRBJ2-3; 9 nucleotides match TRBD1. The CDR3 length is 13 residues. The V and J ends lost 6 bases and 2 bases, in that order; junction bases with no gene match: 3. From germline, CDR1 is SQVTM and CDR2 ANQGSEA. The CDR3 bases are TGCAGCGTCCGGACAGGGGACACAGATACGCAGTATTTT. Protein product: CSVRTGDTDTQYF.

V and J are TRBV2 and TRBJ2-1, with a tentative D call TRBD1 (5 bases). Germline values: CDR1 SNHLY, CDR2 FYNNEI. V gave up 4 bases and J gave up 5 bases, with 12 bases separating them. This CDR3 has 14 amino acids. CDR3 sequence reads: CASSARQINNEQFF. The CDR3 region has the DNA TGTGCCAGCAGTGCCAGACAGATTAACAATGAGCAGTTCTTC.

The chain combines TRBV11-2 with TRBJ2-3, with 12 positions matching TRBD2. Germline lookup yields CDR1 SGHAT and CDR2 FQNNGV. CDR3 length: 16 amino acids. After removal of 4 bases from V and 8 bases from J, the junction contained 10 bases not matched to a gene. The CDR3, as DNA: TGTGCCAGCAGCTCGCGGACTAGCGGGGCCCCAGGTACGCAGTATTTT. Its translation is CASSSRTSGAPGTQYF.

V usage is TRBV29-1 and J usage is TRBJ1-2, with a possible D match to TRBD1 (6 bases). Trimming left V 6 bases short and J 7 bases short, with 15 bases between. This CDR3 region has 12 residues. Germline-derived CDR1 and CDR2 are SQVTM and ANQGSEA. This chain's CDR3 is CSVPAGAVGYTF. As DNA, the CDR3 is TGCAGCGTCCCGGCGGGGGCTGTTGGCTACACCTTC.

The V call is TRBV25-1, the J call TRBJ2-3, with 7 bases identical to TRBD2. V shed 8 bases and J 5 bases; nucleotides not matched to a gene: 4. The CDR3 length is 12 residues. The germline V gene has CDR1 MGHDK and CDR2 SYGVNS. For the CDR3, the DNA is TGTGCCAGCGGGGGAGGGGTAGATACGCAGTATTTT. The encoded protein is CASGGGVDTQYF.

This chain connects TRBV18 to TRBJ1-2, with TRBD1 matching 9 bases. Germline assignment: CDR1 KGHSH and CDR2 LQKENI. V was clipped by 2 bases and J by 2 bases; unmatched bases: 9. The CDR3 consists of 17 residues. Written as DNA, the CDR3 is TGTGCCAGCTCACCATACATAACGGGACAGGGAAACTATGGCTACACCTTC. Translating gives CASSPYITGQGNYGYTF.

The gene calls are TRBV18 and TRBJ1-2; perhaps TRBD1 as D (6 bases). This CDR3 has 15 residues. V was pared by 6 bases and J by 1 base, with 15 bases between. Germline V lookup: CDR1 KGHSH, CDR2 LQKENI. In DNA form, the CDR3 reads TGTGCCAGCTCCCGAGACAGGAAAAATAACTATGGCTACACCTTC. It translates to CASSRDRKNNYGYTF.

The chain joins TRBV6-1 to TRBJ2-7; D might be TRBD1 (6 bases). Germline V gene sequence: CDR1 MNHNS, CDR2 SASEGT. Trimming removed 4 bases at V and 2 bases at J, with 12 bases between. The CDR3 is 14 residues long. The CDR3 DNA is TGTGCCAGCAGTGGGGGGCCCCAGACCTACGAGCAGTACTTC. Its translation: CASSGGPQTYEQYF.

CDR3 bases: TGTGCCAGCAGAAGCGGGGTGGAAGATACGCAGTATTTT. It is translated as CASRSGVEDTQYF. The V and J genes are TRBV2 and TRBJ2-3, with 7 bases lining up with TRBD2. Germline assignment: CDR1 SNHLY and CDR2 FYNNEI. This CDR3 contains 13 residues. V lost 6 bases and J lost 5; bases outside the gene matches: 5.

This clone was counted only a few times. This chain links TRBV2 with TRBJ1-1; the match to TRBD1 covers 7 bases. The V gene end was trimmed by 5 bases and the J gene end by 6 bases; junction bases not matched to a gene: 9. The CDR3 has 14 amino acids. Germline CDR1 SNHLY, CDR2 FYNNEI. CDR3 in DNA: TGTGCCAGCAGTACCCGTCAGGGGGAGGCTGAAGCTTTCTTT. It encodes CASSTRQGEAEAFF.

The rearrangement links TRBV20-1 to TRBJ1-2, with D maybe TRBD1 (6 bases). V lost 7 bases and J 8 bases, leaving 14 bases between the germline ends. This CDR3 is 11 amino acids long. CDR1 and CDR2 (germline): DFQATT, SNEGSKA (reference sequence). The CDR3 protein is CSVANRAGYTF. DNA for the CDR3: TGCAGTGTAGCGAACAGGGCCGGCTACACCTTC.

This chain joins TRBV10-3 and TRBJ2-1; TRBD2 aligns across 13 bases. The CDR3 has 16 residues. Losses at the gene ends were 5 bases for V and 7 bases for J; bases not matched to a gene: 8. Germline values: CDR1 ENHRY, CDR2 SYGVKD. The DNA of the CDR3 is TGTGCCATCAGTAGGACTAGCGGGGGAACCGAGAATGAGCAGTTCTTC. It encodes CAISRTSGGTENEQFF.

This chain connects TRBV27 to TRBJ2-4; tentatively, D is TRBD2 (5 bases). CDR3 size: 16 residues. Per germline, CDR1 MNHEY and CDR2 SMNVEV (reference sequence). Trimming removed 3 bases from V and 0 bases from J, with 12 bases in between. Here the CDR3 DNA reads TGTGCCAGCAGTTTGGACTCCACTCTAGCCAAAAACATTCAGTACTTC. Amino acid sequence: CASSLDSTLAKNIQYF.

In its sample, this clone was seen once. Sequence at one end of the junction differs from germline and may be a read error. The DNA for the CDR3 is TGTGCCAGCAGTTACCTCTTAGAGCCTACAGATACGCAGTCTTTT. Its protein product is CASSYLLEPTDTQSF. The chain is built from TRBV6-6 and TRBJ2-3, with D hard to call. Per germline, CDR1 MNHNY and CDR2 SVGAGI (reference sequence). The CDR3 is 15 residues long.